Below, 29 T cell receptor beta chains from the same sample are listed, as sequenced in a study of radiotherapy plus CTLA-4 blockade in lung cancer. Using immunoSEQ multiplex PCR, the repertoire was profiled, and TCRdb retains in-frame clones only, with some absent. The data show some 80,000 clones, with approximately 80% seen just once and 0.79% held by the top ten. This specimen was peripheral blood, taken from a patient treated with radiotherapy plus ipilimumab. All receptors come from a human donor with non-small cell lung cancer who had stable disease on radiotherapy plus ipilimumab.

The gene calls are TRBV2 and TRBJ1-4, with a possible D match to TRBD1 (5 bases). This CDR3 contains 17 residues. Looked up from germline, CDR1 is SNHLY and CDR2 is FYNNEI. The V end was cut by 3 bases, the J end by 7 bases, with 21 bases between. The CDR3: CASSDPTGVNPSEKLFF. In DNA, the CDR3 is TGTGCCAGCAGTGACCCCACAGGAGTTAACCCTAGTGAAAAACTGTTTTTT.

This clone was recorded a few times. The J gene is TRBJ1-2, the V gene TRBV30; D uncertain. CDR3 length: 11 amino acids. CDR1 and CDR2 (germline): GTSNPN, SVGIG (reference sequence). The germline V and J ends were trimmed by 5 bases and 6 bases, with 10 bases remaining between them. CDR3 DNA sequence: TGTGCCTGGTCTAAGCGGGATGGCTACACCTTC. Its protein product is CAWSKRDGYTF.

The J gene is TRBJ2-4, the V gene TRBV6-4; D is perhaps TRBD1 (5 bases). Deletions cut 5 bases from V and 3 bases from J, with 11 bases between. The length of the CDR3 is 14 residues. Germline CDR1 MRHNA, CDR2 SNTAGT. The DNA of the CDR3 is TGTGCCAGCAGTCCACAGGAGAACAAAAACATTCAGTACTTC. Amino acids: CASSPQENKNIQYF.

The J gene is TRBJ2-3, the V gene TRBV27, with 9 nucleotides matching TRBD2. The CDR3 runs 17 residues. CDR1 is MNHEY and CDR2 is SMNVEV in the germline V gene (reference sequence). V was pared by 3 bases and J by 8 bases, with 15 bases of the junction left unmatched. The CDR3 DNA sequence: TGTGCCAGCAGTTTGGGTGGCGGGAGGGCCACCAGGGCTACGCAGTATTTT. Its protein is CASSLGGGRATRATQYF.

This clone has just a few counts. The genes are TRBV19 and TRBJ2-3; D ambiguous. This CDR3 is 17 amino acids long. V gave up 7 bases and J gave up 4 bases, with 24 bases separating them. CDR1 is LNHDA and CDR2 is SQIVND in the germline V gene (reference sequence). In DNA, the CDR3 is TGTGCCAGTAACCCGGCCCCGCGGACCTCCCTACCAGATACGCAGTATTTT. Translated: CASNPAPRTSLPDTQYF.

This clone is medium-sized (0.01 to 0.1%) within its sample. The chain couples TRBV6-1 to TRBJ2-2; D call uncertain. CDR3 length: 13 residues. In germline, CDR1 is MNHNS, CDR2 SASEGT. Trimming removed 6 bases from V and 1 base from J, with 6 bases in between. For the CDR3, the DNA is TGTGCCAGCAGGGTAGAGAACACCGGGGAGCTGTTTTTT. Translating it yields CASRVENTGELFF.

This clone appeared a few times. The rearrangement uses TRBV5-1 and TRBJ2-3, with 14 bases matching TRBD2. The CDR3 totals 16 residues. Germline-derived CDR1 and CDR2 are SGHRS and YFSETQ. Unmatched junction bases numbered 4, after V lost 3 bases and J lost 4 bases. The chain's CDR3 is CASSSRLAGGADTQYF. In DNA, the CDR3 is TGCGCCAGCAGCTCCAGACTAGCGGGGGGGGCAGATACGCAGTATTTT.

V is TRBV27 and J is TRBJ1-6, with TRBD1 identical over 8 bases. The V segment lost 5 bases and the J segment 0 bases; nucleotides outside the gene matches: 3. Per germline, CDR1 MNHEY and CDR2 SMNVEV (reference sequence). The CDR3 covers 16 residues. In nucleotides, the CDR3 is TGTGCCAGCAGTCGGACAGGGAGCTCCTATAATTCACCCCTCCACTTT. It yields the protein CASSRTGSSYNSPLHF.

The chain joins TRBV7-3 to TRBJ2-1; D perhaps matches TRBD1 (6 bases). CDR1 and CDR2 from the germline V gene are SGHTA and FQGTGA. Deletions cut 5 bases from V and 0 bases from J, with 8 bases between. This CDR3 comprises 14 residues. In nucleotides, the CDR3 is TGTGCCAGCAGCCGGGACAACTCCTACAATGAGCAGTTCTTC. The encoded protein is CASSRDNSYNEQFF.

The rearrangement joins TRBV7-9 to TRBJ1-2, with 7 bases matching TRBD1. The germline V gene has CDR1 SEHNR and CDR2 FQNEAQ (reference sequence). This CDR3 contains 14 residues. The V segment lost 5 bases and the J segment 2 bases; nucleotides outside the gene matches: 5. The CDR3, as DNA: TGTGCCAGCAGCGCACCGGGACAGAACTATGGCTACACCTTC. This gives the protein CASSAPGQNYGYTF.

The chain recombines TRBV7-9 with TRBJ1-1, with TRBD1 as a possible D gene (5 bases). The CDR3 covers 14 residues. Germline V gene lookup returns CDR1 SEHNR and CDR2 FQNEAQ (reference sequence). The germline V and J ends were trimmed by 2 bases and 5 bases, with 12 bases remaining between them. CDR3 DNA sequence: TGTGCCAGCAGCTTACAGGCTTGGGGGACTGAAGCTTTCTTT. Translation: CASSLQAWGTEAFF. Full variable domain (rest looked up from reference TRBV7-9 and TRBJ1-1): DTGVSQNPRHKITKRGQNVTFRCDPISEHNRLYWYRQTLGQGPEFLTYFQNEAQLEKSRLLSDRFSAERPKGSFSTLEIQRTEQGDSAMYLCASSLQAWGTEAFFGQGTRLTVV.

The V gene is TRBV19, the J gene TRBJ2-7; D is possibly TRBD1 (5 bases). The CDR3 extends over 14 amino acids. Germline assignment: CDR1 LNHDA and CDR2 SQIVND (reference sequence). With 3 bases removed from V and 1 base from J, the gap between germline ends came to 10 bases. The CDR3, as DNA: TGTGCCAGTAGTATCAGGACACCTTCCTACGAGCAGTACTTC. Translated, it gives CASSIRTPSYEQYF.

This chain connects TRBV7-8 to TRBJ2-5; TRBD2 agrees at 9 bases. V gave up 5 bases and J gave up 7 bases; unmatched junction bases: 8. The CDR3 has 14 residues. In germline, CDR1 is SGHVS, CDR2 FQNEAQ. The CDR3 nucleotides read TGTGCCAGCAGCCCCTTAGCGGGAGAAGGGACCCAGTACTTC. Amino acids: CASSPLAGEGTQYF.

The CDR3 coding sequence is TGCGCCAGCAGTTCCCCTCCCAATTTCTACGAGCAGTACTTC. Translating gives CASSSPPNFYEQYF. The V and J genes are TRBV5-1 and TRBJ2-7; D unclear. The germline gives CDR1 SGHRS, CDR2 YFSETQ. Trimming stripped 5 bases from V and 3 bases from J, with 15 bases between. There are 14 residues in the CDR3.

The chain joins TRBV7-3 to TRBJ2-1; 8 bases are shared with TRBD2. The CDR3 covers 15 residues. Germline V gene sequence: CDR1 SGHTA, CDR2 FQGTGA. With V trimmed by 5 bases and J by 6 bases, 9 bases remained unmatched. The CDR3 DNA reads TGTGCCAGCAGCCTCAGCGGGGGCCCTGCCAATGAGCAGTTCTTC. Translated: CASSLSGGPANEQFF. The full variable domain, completed using reference TRBV7-3 and TRBJ2-1, is GAGVSQTPSNKVTEKGKYVELRCDPISGHTALYWYRQSLGQGPEFLIYFQGTGAADDSGLPNDRFFAVRPEGSVSTLKIQRTERGDSAVYLCASSLSGGPANEQFFGPGTRLTVL.

The chain carries TRBV7-9 and TRBJ1-5, with 9 bases aligning to TRBD1. There are 17 residues in the CDR3. The V segment lost 5 bases and the J segment 3 bases; nucleotides outside the gene matches: 11. Germline V CDR1 and CDR2: SEHNR, FQNEAQ (reference sequence). CDR3 residues: CASSPDWTGAANQPQHF. The DNA of the CDR3 is TGTGCCAGCAGCCCAGACTGGACAGGGGCGGCCAATCAGCCCCAGCATTTT.

This rearrangement joins TRBV5-1 to TRBJ2-6; D is ambiguous. The CDR3 loop spans 15 amino acids. V was clipped by 5 bases and J by 0 bases, with 9 bases between them. Germline-derived CDR1 and CDR2 are SGHRS and YFSETQ. CDR3 amino acids: CASRIGNSGANVLTF. The CDR3 DNA reads TGCGCCAGCAGAATAGGGAACTCTGGGGCCAACGTCCTGACTTTC.

This sequence joins TRBV5-3 and TRBJ1-2; TRBD1 matches 9 bases. TRBV5-3 is an ORF, and what it does is uncertain. The CDR3 spans 15 residues. Losses at the gene ends were 4 bases for V and 1 base for J; bases not matched to a gene: 5. In nucleotides, the CDR3 is TGTGCCAGAAGCCTCCGGGACAGGGATAACTATGGCTACACCTTC. Amino acids: CARSLRDRDNYGYTF.

V is TRBV28 and J is TRBJ2-5; D is undetermined. Germline V CDR1 and CDR2: MDHEN, SYDVKM. The V and J ends lost 5 bases and 5 bases respectively, with 18 bases between them. This CDR3 region has 15 residues. In DNA form, the CDR3 reads TGTGCCAGCAGTCCCGTCGCCGGGTTGAGGGAGACCCAGTACTTC. This codes for CASSPVAGLRETQYF.

CDR3 protein: CASSVSGTVYNEQFF. The DNA for the CDR3 is TGTGCCAGCAGCGTATCGGGGACCGTCTACAATGAGCAGTTCTTC. The chain combines TRBV9 with TRBJ2-1, with D perhaps being TRBD1 or TRBD2 (5 bases each). CDR3 length equals 15 residues. The germline gives CDR1 SGDLS, CDR2 YYNGEE. Between the trimmed V and J ends, which lost 1 base and 3 bases, there was a span of 11 bases.

The gene calls are TRBV11-2 and TRBJ2-2; TRBD2 might be the D (6 bases). This CDR3 has 17 residues. V was cut by 0 bases and J by 3 bases, with 14 bases left in between. Germline CDR1 and CDR2: SGHAT and FQNNGV. For the CDR3, the DNA is TGTGCCAGCAGCTTAGATATGCGCGGGGACTACACCGGGGAGCTGTTTTTT. Encoded protein: CASSLDMRGDYTGELFF.

This chain links TRBV10-1 with TRBJ2-2; D is unresolved. Trimming stripped 4 bases from V and 1 base from J, with 7 bases between. Germline values: CDR1 WNHNN, CDR2 SYGVQD (reference sequence). The length of the CDR3 is 14 residues. The CDR3: CASSVSLNTGELFF. CDR3 sequence (DNA): TGCGCCAGCAGTGTTAGTCTGAACACCGGGGAGCTGTTTTTT.

The chain has TRBV11-2 and TRBJ1-1; D unresolved. CDR1 is SGHAT, CDR2 FQNNGV, per germline. Trimming cost V 4 bases and J 2 bases, with 14 bases left between them. The CDR3 is 15 residues long. In DNA, the CDR3 is TGTGCCAGCAGCTCCCTCGGCTTGCCCAACACTGAAGCTTTCTTT. It specifies CASSSLGLPNTEAFF. Variable domain in full (rest from reference TRBV11-2 and TRBJ1-1): EAGVAQSPRYKIIEKRQSVAFWCNPISGHATLYWYQQILGQGPKLLIQFQNNGVVDDSQLPKDRFSAERLKGVDSTLKIQPAKLEDSAVYLCASSSLGLPNTEAFFGQGTRLTVV.

This chain connects TRBV5-1 to TRBJ2-7; D is unclear. The V end lost 3 bases, the J end lost 0 bases, and 7 bases lay between the germline ends. The germline CDR1 and CDR2 sequences are SGHRS and YFSETQ. The CDR3 runs 13 residues. CDR3 bases: TGCGCCAGCAGCTCTGACGCCTCCTACGAGCAGTACTTC. It encodes CASSSDASYEQYF.

The J gene is TRBJ2-1, the V gene TRBV29-1; 7 nucleotides align to TRBD1. V was pared by 7 bases and J by 16 bases, with 10 bases of the junction left unmatched. The CDR3 spans 10 residues. Germline lookup yields CDR1 SQVTM and CDR2 ANQGSEA. The CDR3 DNA reads TGCAGCGCCAAGGGGGCGGATGAATTCTTC. Protein: CSAKGADEFF.

J is TRBJ2-3 and V is TRBV6-5; either TRBD1 or TRBD2 may supply D (5 bases each). This CDR3 is 15 amino acids long. Trimming left V 6 bases short and J 2 bases short, with 15 bases between. The germline CDR1 and CDR2 sequences are MNHEY and SVGAGI. The CDR3 sequence is CASSREGVHTDTQYF. The CDR3, as DNA: TGTGCCAGCAGCCGGGAAGGGGTTCACACAGATACGCAGTATTTT.

The chain carries TRBV5-1 and TRBJ1-2; D ambiguous. Per germline, CDR1 SGHRS and CDR2 YFSETQ. The ends were cut back, 0 bases at V and 3 bases at J, with 6 bases in the middle. This CDR3 is built from 13 residues. The CDR3 nucleotides are TGCGCCAGCAGCTTGGCCGGGGACTATGGCTACACCTTC. Amino acid sequence: CASSLAGDYGYTF.

The CDR3 protein is CSVKKQGAFTPADTQYF. The CDR3 nucleotides read TGCAGCGTTAAGAAACAGGGGGCCTTTACCCCCGCCGATACGCAGTATTTT. This chain links TRBV29-1 with TRBJ2-3; 9 nucleotides align to TRBD1. V gave up 5 bases and J gave up 6 bases; unmatched junction bases: 18. Germline CDR1 reads SQVTM; CDR2 reads ANQGSEA. The CDR3 contains 17 residues.

The chain carries TRBV14 and TRBJ1-1; TRBD1 might be the D (6 bases). CDR3 size: 12 residues. The germline V gene encodes CDR1 SGHDN and CDR2 FVKESK. Trimming took 3 bases from V and 11 from J, leaving 13 bases between them. The CDR3 protein is CASSQEQGAAFF. CDR3 in DNA: TGTGCCAGCAGCCAGGAACAGGGTGCGGCTTTCTTT.